This T cell receptor beta chain was sequenced for a study of blood T cell repertoires in COVID-19. Study background: The United States, Italy and Spain supplied acute and convalescent COVID-19 samples. T cells, B-cell-depleted T cells, or PBMCs supplied cDNA or gDNA.

The germline gives CDR1 KGHDR, CDR2 SFDVKD. The CDR3 sequence is 14 residues long. Deletions cut 9 bases from V and 7 bases from J, with 17 bases between. In the authors' methods: Reference gene primer amplification in the assay estimated nucleated cell counts. Method: immunoSEQ multiplex PCR; TCRdb's copy keeps in-frame clones and lacks some. That table furnishes V, J and clone size, whereas the DNA furnished D and trimming. In the table there are a few hundred thousand clones, over 75% of which are singletons. This receptor was obtained from a woman aged 25-40 years with COVID-19, enrolled during active disease. The sequenced sample consisted of peripheral blood. V is TRBV24-1 and J is TRBJ1-4; TRBD1 is a possible D gene (6 bases). CDR3 amino acids: CATGGAGESEKLFF. Written as DNA, the CDR3 is TGTGCCACCGGGGGGGCAGGGGAAAGTGAAAAACTGTTTTTT.